One sample yielded the 8 T cell receptor beta chains listed below, sequenced in a study of T cell repertoires in cytomegalovirus infection. MiXCR was run by TCRdb on the reads, yielding one entry per CDR3 protein. The sample has about 700,000 distinct CDR3 sequences, around a third seen once; the top ten hold about 18%. No antigen is known for these receptors. The sample in question was cultured PBMCs, obtained from culture after CMV antigen stimulation. These receptors all come from a human donor in good health (CMV status not recorded). Some clones in this sample may be carry-over from other donors' samples.

This clonotype has a handful of counts. The rearrangement uses TRBV7-6 and TRBJ2-3, with 8 nucleotides matching TRBD2. The germline gives CDR1 SGHVS, CDR2 FNYEAQ. The ends lost 1 base at V and 5 bases at J; junction bases unmatched: 17. The CDR3 is 19 residues long. This chain's CDR3 is CASSLDVRASAGARDTQYF. Written as DNA, the CDR3 is TGTGCCAGCAGCTTAGATGTTCGGGCCTCAGCGGGGGCCCGAGATACGCAGTATTTT.

This rearrangement joins TRBV4-1 to TRBJ2-2; 9 bases line up with TRBD2. V lost 5 bases to trimming and J lost 4 bases; unmatched junction nucleotides: 11. The CDR3 sequence is 17 residues long. Germline CDR1 MGHRA, CDR2 YSYEKL. The CDR3 region is CASSNLLAGFGTGELFF. CDR3 nucleotides: TGCGCCAGCAGCAACCTTCTAGCGGGGTTTGGCACCGGGGAGCTGTTTTTT.

This chain links TRBV7-9 with TRBJ1-1, with no clear D. Deletions cut 5 bases from V and 6 bases from J, with 10 bases between. The CDR3 is made up of 12 amino acids. CDR1 is SEHNR, CDR2 FQNEAQ, per germline (reference sequence). DNA of the CDR3: TGTGCCAGCAGCCCTGGATACGCTGAAGCTTTCTTT. Translating it yields CASSPGYAEAFF.

The V and J genes are TRBV7-2 and TRBJ2-7; D gene ambiguous. V lost 5 bases to trimming and J lost 3 bases, with 17 bases between them. The CDR3 is 15 residues long. Germline V gene sequence: CDR1 SGHTA, CDR2 FQGNSA. The CDR3 DNA sequence: TGTGCCAGCAGCCTTGGGTCTTCGCCCGACTACGAGCAGTACTTC. Its protein product is CASSLGSSPDYEQYF.

V usage is TRBV6-5 and J usage is TRBJ1-3; the D is unclear. Germline loops: CDR1 MNHEY, CDR2 SVGAGI. The CDR3 sequence is 15 residues long. The V end was cut by 6 bases, the J end by 1 base, with 13 bases between. CDR3 coding DNA: TGTGCCAGCAGGGAGGGTTTACTATCTGGAAACACCATATATTTT. Amino acid sequence: CASREGLLSGNTIYF.

At least ten counts were recorded for this clonotype. V usage is TRBV7-8 and J usage is TRBJ1-5; 10 positions agree with TRBD1. The CDR3 loop spans 19 amino acids. Germline V gene lookup returns CDR1 SGHVS and CDR2 FQNEAQ. V was clipped by 7 bases and J by 2 bases; unmatched bases: 17. The CDR3 DNA follows: TGTGCCAGCACCCCTGTCGGACAGGGGGGTTATCAGGGCAATCAGCCCCAGCATTTT. Its translation: CASTPVGQGGYQGNQPQHF.

This clonotype occurred a few times. The chain links TRBV12-3 or TRBV12-4 to TRBJ1-5, with unresolved D. The CDR3 runs to 14 residues. V lost 6 bases and J 2 bases, leaving 11 bases between the germline ends. CDR3 amino acids: CASRPGRRNQPQHF. The CDR3, as DNA: TGTGCCAGCAGACCAGGACGGCGCAATCAGCCCCAGCATTTT.

The CDR3 nucleotides read TGTGCCAGCAGTGAAGGAAGGCAGACAGCCTACGAGCAGTACTTC. It is translated as CASSEGRQTAYEQYF. The chain recombines TRBV6-1 with TRBJ2-7, with D perhaps TRBD1 (5 bases). CDR1 is MNHNS and CDR2 is SASEGT in the germline V gene. The CDR3 has 15 amino acids. V dropped 1 base and J dropped 2 bases, with 12 bases sitting between them.